Listed here are 31 T cell receptor beta chains from one sample, sequenced in a study of T cells in Graves' hyperthyroidism and ophthalmopathy. Researchers amplified the TCR beta CDR3 regions from RNA transcripts. HTBI primers were the set used in a first-round RT-PCR of the TCR CDR3. One entry per CDR3 protein results from TCRdb running MiXCR on the multiplex PCR reads. In the table there are some 490,000 distinct CDR3 sequences, about 20% of which are singletons. Input material: blood. These receptors were collected from a woman between 70 and 85 years old with Graves' ophthalmopathy.

In its sample, this clonotype was seen a few times. V gene TRBV7-2 combines with J gene TRBJ2-1; 11 bases are a match to TRBD2. The germline gives CDR1 SGHTA, CDR2 FQGNSA. The V gene end was trimmed by 2 bases and the J gene end by 7 bases; junction bases not matched to a gene: 13. There are 18 residues in the CDR3. This chain's CDR3 is CASSLRGRTSSGRNEQFF. CDR3 nucleotide sequence: TGTGCCAGCAGCTTAAGGGGTCGTACTTCTAGCGGGAGGAATGAGCAGTTCTTC.

In this sample, this clonotype turned up a few times. The chain employs TRBV20-1 and TRBJ1-5; 8 nucleotides agree with TRBD1. CDR3 length equals 14 residues. V shed 5 bases and J 5 bases; nucleotides not matched to a gene: 8. Germline CDR1 DFQATT, CDR2 SNEGSKA (reference sequence). The CDR3 protein is CSAGTGGGDQPQHF. Here the CDR3 DNA reads TGCAGTGCTGGTACAGGGGGAGGCGATCAGCCCCAGCATTTT.

The chain uses TRBV25-1 and TRBJ1-1; D remains unclear. V gave up 3 bases and J gave up 7 bases, with 12 bases separating them. The CDR3 is 13 amino acids. Germline V gene sequence: CDR1 MGHDK, CDR2 SYGVNS. The CDR3 bases are TGTGCCAGCAGTGATCAGTCGGCCCTTGAAGCTTTCTTT. Its protein is CASSDQSALEAFF.

This clonotype appeared once. The chain is built from TRBV18 and TRBJ1-3, with 7 positions matching TRBD1. The CDR3 sequence is 16 residues long. Germline V gene sequence: CDR1 KGHSH, CDR2 LQKENI. The J segment lost 0 bases and the V segment lost 3 bases, leaving 5 bases of the junction unmatched. In DNA form, the CDR3 reads TGTGCCAGCTCACCGAAACAGGGGCGCTCTGGAAACACCATATATTTT. Translating it yields CASSPKQGRSGNTIYF.

There are a few counts of this clonotype. This rearrangement joins TRBV6-1 to TRBJ2-2; possible D gene TRBD2, 6 bases. Germline V gene data show CDR1 as MNHNS and CDR2 as SASEGT. This CDR3 has 14 residues. V lost 6 bases and J 7 bases, leaving 15 bases between the germline ends. The CDR3 DNA sequence: TGTGCCAGCAGGAGCAAGGAGGGAAACGGGGAGCTGTTTTTT. This codes for CASRSKEGNGELFF.

The V gene is TRBV19, the J gene TRBJ1-1, with a tentative D call TRBD1 (6 bases). V lost 5 bases, J lost 4 bases, and 14 bases lay in between. The CDR3 is made up of 14 amino acids. CDR1 LNHDA and CDR2 SQIVND come from the germline V gene (reference sequence). CDR3 sequence reads: CASSSGVGGTEAFF. In DNA form, the CDR3 reads TGTGCCAGTAGTTCAGGGGTGGGGGGCACTGAAGCTTTCTTT.

In its sample, this clonotype was seen many times. The chain is built from TRBV25-1 and TRBJ2-1, with 7 bases lining up with TRBD2. V trimming: 5 bases; J trimming: 3 bases; junction bases outside the gene matches: 10. The CDR3 runs to 16 residues. Germline V gene lookup returns CDR1 MGHDK and CDR2 SYGVNS. As DNA, the CDR3 is TGTGCCAGCAGTTACGGAGCGGGATACGGCTACAATGAGCAGTTCTTC. Amino acids: CASSYGAGYGYNEQFF.

This clonotype was seen more than once but under ten times. The chain joins TRBV9 to TRBJ2-1; 10 positions agree with TRBD2. The ends lost 4 bases at V and 8 bases at J; junction bases unmatched: 9. The CDR3 extends over 15 amino acids. Germline loops: CDR1 SGDLS, CDR2 YYNGEE. The CDR3, as DNA: TGTGCCAGCAGCAGTAGCGGGGGGAGCGGTGATGAGCAGTTCTTC. It yields the protein CASSSSGGSGDEQFF.

This clonotype has only a few counts. The chain recombines TRBV6-1 with TRBJ2-1, with 11 positions matching TRBD2. The V gene end was trimmed by 8 bases and the J gene end by 9 bases; junction bases not matched to a gene: 21. The V gene's germline CDR1 is MNHNS and CDR2 SASEGT. This CDR3 contains 18 residues. The DNA for the CDR3 is TGTGCCAGCTCACCAAGTTTCATGAGACTAGCGGGACTGGGTGAGCAGTTCTTC. As protein: CASSPSFMRLAGLGEQFF.

The chain recombines TRBV19 with TRBJ1-1; D is ambiguous. Germline V gene lookup returns CDR1 LNHDA and CDR2 SQIVND (reference sequence). Deletions cut 7 bases from V and 0 bases from J, with 15 bases between. CDR3 length: 15 amino acids. The CDR3: CASKTGPTLNTEAFF. CDR3 nucleotides: TGTGCCAGTAAAACGGGCCCGACTTTGAACACTGAAGCTTTCTTT.

This clonotype was recorded at least ten times. This rearrangement joins TRBV2 to TRBJ2-7; 9 bases fit TRBD1. After removal of 3 bases from V and 5 bases from J, the junction contained 8 bases not matched to a gene. The germline CDR1 and CDR2 sequences are SNHLY and FYNNEI. This CDR3 has 15 residues. The CDR3 DNA reads TGTGCCAGCAGTGAGTTGCGGGGACAGGGCCACGAGCAGTACTTC. It specifies CASSELRGQGHEQYF.

In this sample, this clonotype turned up many times. This chain connects TRBV11-2 to TRBJ2-7; weak D call: TRBD2 (5 bases). Germline values: CDR1 SGHAT, CDR2 FQNNGV. The CDR3 is 13 residues long. V was pared by 2 bases and J by 6 bases, with 11 bases between. Here the CDR3 reads CASSLTLRGEQYF. The CDR3 DNA reads TGTGCCAGCAGCTTAACCCTTCGGGGCGAGCAGTACTTC.

This chain connects TRBV12-3 or TRBV12-4 to TRBJ2-6; 8 nucleotides align to TRBD2. J gave up 0 bases and V 10 bases, and 14 bases lay outside the gene matches. This CDR3 is built from 18 residues. The CDR3 sequence is CATPQGLAGTSGANVLTF. The CDR3 DNA reads as TGTGCCACCCCCCAGGGGTTAGCGGGGACCTCTGGGGCCAACGTCCTGACTTTC.

The chain has TRBV10-3 and TRBJ2-1, with 10 bases matching TRBD2. CDR3 length equals 13 residues. Per germline, CDR1 ENHRY and CDR2 SYGVKD. Unmatched junction bases numbered 1, after V lost 2 bases and J lost 9 bases. The CDR3 loop reads CAISEVAGGEQFF. CDR3 coding DNA: TGTGCCATCAGTGAGGTAGCGGGAGGTGAGCAGTTCTTC.

The rearrangement links TRBV19 to TRBJ1-1; D remains ambiguous. Germline CDR1 is LNHDA and CDR2 is SQIVND (reference sequence). CDR3 size: 13 residues. V lost 4 bases to trimming and J lost 1 base, with 7 bases between them. The CDR3 is CASSSYSNTEAFF. Written as DNA, the CDR3 is TGTGCCAGTAGTAGTTATTCGAACACTGAAGCTTTCTTT.

The chain uses TRBV25-1 and TRBJ1-3, with 8 bases identical to TRBD1. CDR1 MGHDK and CDR2 SYGVNS come from the germline V gene. This CDR3 comprises 15 residues. J was trimmed by 3 bases and V by 1 base; bases with no gene match: 2. The CDR3 DNA reads as TGTGCCAGCAGTGAATCCACAGGGGGTGGAAACACCATATATTTT. It codes for CASSESTGGGNTIYF. The complete variable domain, with remaining parts taken from reference TRBV25-1 and TRBJ1-3, reads EADIYQTPRYLVIGTGKKITLECSQTMGHDKMYWYQQDPGMELHLIHYSYGVNSTEKGDLSSESTVSRIRTEHFPLTLESARPSHTSQYLCASSESTGGGNTIYFGEGSWLTVV.

This clonotype was seen at least ten times. The rearrangement links TRBV24-1 to TRBJ2-7; possible D gene TRBD1, 5 bases. CDR1 is KGHDR and CDR2 is SFDVKD in the germline V gene. The CDR3 is 13 residues long. V was clipped by 4 bases and J by 4 bases, with 10 bases between them. The CDR3 DNA is TGTGCCACCAGTGACCTCGACAGTTACGAGCAGTACTTC. This translates into CATSDLDSYEQYF.

The rearrangement uses TRBV5-1 and TRBJ2-6, with no clear D. Trimming took 0 bases from V and 4 from J, leaving 20 bases between them. The germline CDR1 and CDR2 sequences are SGHRS and YFSETQ. This CDR3 is 19 amino acids long. Here the CDR3 reads CASSLAPESGRGGANVLTF. Written as DNA, the CDR3 is TGCGCCAGCAGCTTGGCTCCTGAGTCGGGCCGCGGAGGGGCCAACGTCCTGACTTTC.

The rearrangement joins TRBV30 to TRBJ1-5, with D uncertain. The germline V and J ends were trimmed by 2 bases and 1 base, with 6 bases remaining between them. This CDR3 spans 13 amino acids. The germline CDR1 and CDR2 sequences are GTSNPN and SVGIG (reference sequence). CDR3 sequence reads: CAWSLDSNQPQHF. CDR3 nucleotides: TGTGCCTGGAGTTTGGACAGCAATCAGCCCCAGCATTTT.

This clonotype came up a few times. The J gene is TRBJ1-3, the V gene TRBV3-1; D is ambiguous. Germline CDR1 is LGHDT and CDR2 is YNNKEL (reference sequence). With 1 base removed from V and 0 bases from J, the gap between germline ends came to 4 bases. The CDR3 is 14 residues long. CDR3 region: CASSQVGSGNTIYF. In DNA form, the CDR3 reads TGTGCCAGCAGCCAAGTGGGCTCTGGAAACACCATATATTTT.

Worth noting for this clonotype: The junction departs from the called germline gene at one end, perhaps through a read error. The chain carries TRBV3-1 and TRBJ1-6; D not certain. Germline CDR1 LGHDT, CDR2 YNNKEL (reference sequence). The CDR3 length is 15 residues. In nucleotides, the CDR3 is TGTGCCAGCGGCCAAACTGGACGGGCCCGGTCACCCCTCCACTTT. Residues: CASGQTGRARSPLHF.

This sequence joins TRBV9 and TRBJ2-5; TRBD2 agrees at 11 bases. The length of the CDR3 is 15 residues. Germline assignment: CDR1 SGDLS and CDR2 YYNGEE. With 0 bases clipped from V and 4 bases from J, the junction kept 2 bases outside the gene matches. CDR3 protein: CASSVVGLAVETQYF. DNA of the CDR3: TGTGCCAGCAGCGTAGTGGGACTAGCGGTAGAGACCCAGTACTTC.

This chain links TRBV6-1 with TRBJ1-5, with 7 nucleotides matching TRBD1. The J segment lost 7 bases and the V segment lost 7 bases, leaving 4 bases of the junction unmatched. The CDR3 consists of 12 residues. In germline, CDR1 is MNHNS, CDR2 SASEGT. CDR3 coding DNA: TGTGCCAGCAATAAAGGGGGCCAGCCCCAGCATTTT. Amino acid sequence: CASNKGGQPQHF.

The chain combines TRBV11-3 with TRBJ2-7; the D gene is possibly TRBD1 (5 bases). CDR3 length: 14 amino acids. CDR1 is SGHNT and CDR2 is YENEEA in the germline V gene. V lost 4 bases and J 6 bases, leaving 16 bases between the germline ends. CDR3 bases: TGTGCCAGCAGCTCCACCCCCACAGGCACCGAGCAGTACTTC. Amino acids: CASSSTPTGTEQYF. The variable domain in full, completed from reference TRBV11-3 and TRBJ2-7, reads EAGVVQSPRYKIIEKKQPVAFWCNPISGHNTLYWYLQNLGQGPELLIRYENEEAVDDSQLPKDRFSAERLKGVDSTLKIQPAELGDSAVYLCASSSTPTGTEQYFGPGTRLTVT.

CDR3 amino acids: CASSRDGTGGTDTQYF. The CDR3 nucleotides read TGCGCCAGCAGCCGGGACGGGACAGGGGGCACAGATACGCAGTATTTT. This chain links TRBV5-1 with TRBJ2-3; 10 nucleotides align to TRBD1. The germline V gene has CDR1 SGHRS and CDR2 YFSETQ. Trimming took 4 bases from V and 1 from J; bases not matched to a gene: 6. This CDR3 has 16 amino acids.

Ten or more counts support this clonotype. The CDR3: CASNRGGEQFF. The CDR3 DNA sequence: TGTGCCAGTAACAGGGGGGGTGAGCAGTTCTTC. The J gene is TRBJ2-1, the V gene TRBV6-1, with D perhaps matching TRBD1 (8 bases). CDR1 and CDR2 (germline): MNHNS, SASEGT. The V gene lost 9 bases and the J gene lost 9 bases, with 12 bases spanning the gap. The CDR3 contains 11 residues.

The chain employs TRBV11-2 and TRBJ2-1; the match to TRBD2 covers 7 bases. V trimming: 6 bases; J trimming: 6 bases; junction bases outside the gene matches: 8. The CDR3 extends over 14 amino acids. Germline CDR1 SGHAT, CDR2 FQNNGV. CDR3 in amino acids: CASRFPGGTNEQFF. For the CDR3, the DNA is TGTGCCAGCAGATTCCCCGGGGGGACCAATGAGCAGTTCTTC.

Only a few counts were recorded for this clonotype. The chain is built from TRBV12-3 or TRBV12-4 and TRBJ2-2; D may correspond to TRBD1 or TRBD2 (5 bases each). V shed 7 bases and J shed 5 bases, with 17 bases lying between them. The CDR3 consists of 15 residues. The CDR3 DNA follows: TGTGCCAGCAACCCTGGACTGCCAGGGACCGGGGAGCTGTTTTTT. This sequence encodes CASNPGLPGTGELFF.

This chain connects TRBV6-5 to TRBJ1-5; D gene ambiguous. Trimming cost V 4 bases and J 0 bases, with 22 bases left between them. Germline V gene data show CDR1 as MNHEY and CDR2 as SVGAGI. This CDR3 is built from 19 residues. The DNA for the CDR3 is TGTGCCAGCAGTTTACTCGAATGGCAGAGCCCTTATAGCAATCAGCCCCAGCATTTT. Its translation: CASSLLEWQSPYSNQPQHF.

The sample holds a few counts of this clonotype. The V gene is TRBV20-1, the J gene TRBJ2-3; D uncertain. Germline values: CDR1 DFQATT, CDR2 SNEGSKA (reference sequence). The V gene lost 6 bases and the J gene lost 2 bases, with 15 bases spanning the gap. The CDR3 runs 14 residues. The CDR3 DNA sequence: TGCAGTGCCCCCCGGGCCAGATACACAGATACGCAGTATTTT. Encoded protein: CSAPRARYTDTQYF.

This clonotype was picked up a small number of times. The genes are TRBV5-1 and TRBJ2-3, with 7 bases aligning to TRBD2. The ends lost 1 base at V and 3 bases at J; junction bases unmatched: 2. The CDR3 runs 14 residues. The V gene's germline CDR1 is SGHRS and CDR2 YFSETQ. CDR3 in DNA: TGCGCCAGCAGCTTGTGGGAGGGAACAGATACGCAGTATTTT. The encoded protein is CASSLWEGTDTQYF. Full variable domain (outside the CDR3, taken from reference TRBV5-1 and TRBJ2-3): KAGVTQTPRYLIKTRGQQVTLSCSPISGHRSVSWYQQTPGQGLQFLFEYFSETQRNKGNFPGRFSGRQFSNSRSEMNVSTLELGDSALYLCASSLWEGTDTQYFGPGTRLTVL.